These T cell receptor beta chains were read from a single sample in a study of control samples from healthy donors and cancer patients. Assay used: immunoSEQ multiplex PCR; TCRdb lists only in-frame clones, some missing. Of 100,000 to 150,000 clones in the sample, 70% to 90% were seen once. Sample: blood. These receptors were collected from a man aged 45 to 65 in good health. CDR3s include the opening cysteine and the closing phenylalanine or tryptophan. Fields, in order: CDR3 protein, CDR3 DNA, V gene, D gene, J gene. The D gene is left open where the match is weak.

CASSFTAGGLYEQYF TGTGCCAGCAGCTTTACCGCGGGGGGGCTCTACGAGCAGTACTTC TRBV5-6 TRBD2 TRBJ2-7
CASSFSVLGNQPQHF TGTGCCAGCAGTTTTAGCGTCTTGGGGAATCAGCCCCAGCATTTT TRBV28 - TRBJ1-5
CASSQGWGTSTDTQYF TGTGCCAGCAGCCAAGGGTGGGGGACTAGCACAGATACGCAGTATTTT TRBV7-2 - TRBJ2-3
CASSPQKTGSEQYF TGTGCCAGCTCACCACAAAAGACAGGTTCCGAGCAGTACTTC TRBV18 - TRBJ2-7
CASRSAGTSFHEQYF TGTGCCAGCAGATCGGCAGGGACTAGCTTCCACGAGCAGTACTTC TRBV11-2 TRBD2 TRBJ2-7
CASSLQQGNNYGYTF TGTGCCAGCAGCCTCCAACAGGGAAATAACTATGGCTACACCTTC TRBV6-5 - TRBJ1-2
CASSLGVGGPLETQYF TGTGCCAGCAGCTTAGGAGTCGGGGGGCCGTTGGAGACCCAGTACTTC TRBV7-6 - TRBJ2-5
CASSLTGTAPYEQYF TGTGCCAGCAGCCTTACCGGGACAGCCCCCTACGAGCAGTACTTC TRBV3-1/TRBV3-2 TRBD1 TRBJ2-7
CASSYGEYTEAFF TGTGCCAGCAGTTATGGTGAGTACACTGAAGCTTTCTTT TRBV6-2/TRBV6-3 - TRBJ1-1
CASSPPSETGIMFF TGTGCCAGCTCACCACCTTCCGAGACAGGGATTATGTTTTTT TRBV18 TRBD1 TRBJ1-4
CSPRDRGYTQYF TGCAGCCCCCGGGACAGGGGATATACGCAGTATTTT TRBV29-1 TRBD1 TRBJ2-3
CASSQDRRGGSEQFF TGTGCCAGCAGCCAGGACAGGCGCGGCGGAAGTGAGCAGTTCTTC TRBV2 TRBD1 TRBJ2-1
CASSAWTALANYGYTF TGTGCCAGCAGTGCCTGGACAGCTCTAGCTAACTATGGCTACACCTTC TRBV6-1 - TRBJ1-2
CASSHRDRMNSPLHF TGTGCCAGCAGCCACCGGGACAGGATGAATTCACCCCTCCACTTT TRBV3-1/TRBV3-2 TRBD1 TRBJ1-6
CASSPGLNSPLHF TGTGCCAGCAGTCCAGGGTTGAATTCACCCCTCCACTTT TRBV27 - TRBJ1-6
CASSLGGYNEQFF TGTGCCAGCAGCTTAGGGGGATACAATGAGCAGTTCTTC TRBV13 - TRBJ2-1